This T cell receptor beta chain is drawn from a study of T cell changes during pregnancy in multiple sclerosis. TCRdb's copy holds only in-frame clones and misses some; the assay was immunoSEQ multiplex PCR. The sample lists roughly 54,000 clones; 92% were seen once. The CDR3 is 14 residues long. This TCR was sampled from a female donor with multiple sclerosis, enrolled in a pregnancy study. The chain is built from TRBV12-1 and TRBJ1-5; the listed D gene, TRBD1, was not tested against the DNA. TRBV12-1 is designated a pseudogene. The sequences come from CD4+ T cells from peripheral blood mononuclear cells, collected after pregnancy. CDR3 sequence: CASSFDRVCQPQHF. The CDR3 DNA sequence: TGTGCCAGCAGCTTTGACAGGGTTTGTCAGCCCCAGCATTTT.